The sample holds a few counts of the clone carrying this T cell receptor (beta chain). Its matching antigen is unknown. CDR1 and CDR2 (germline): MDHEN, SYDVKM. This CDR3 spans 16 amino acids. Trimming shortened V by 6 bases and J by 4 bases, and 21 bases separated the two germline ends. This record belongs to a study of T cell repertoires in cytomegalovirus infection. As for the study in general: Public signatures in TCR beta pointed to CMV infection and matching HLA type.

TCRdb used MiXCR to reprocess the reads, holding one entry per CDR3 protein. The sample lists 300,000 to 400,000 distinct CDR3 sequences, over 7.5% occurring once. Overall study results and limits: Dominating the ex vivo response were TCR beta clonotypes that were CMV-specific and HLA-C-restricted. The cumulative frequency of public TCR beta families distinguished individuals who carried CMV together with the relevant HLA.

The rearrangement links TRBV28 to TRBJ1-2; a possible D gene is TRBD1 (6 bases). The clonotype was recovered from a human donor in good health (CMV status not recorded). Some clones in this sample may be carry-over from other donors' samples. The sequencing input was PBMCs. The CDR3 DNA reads TGTGCCAGCAGGGGGGCAACAGGGAGGCACTTCTATGGCTACACCTTC. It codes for CASRGATGRHFYGYTF.